This T cell receptor (beta chain) originates from a study of blood T cell repertoires in COVID-19. Profiling relied on immunoSEQ multiplex PCR, and the TCRdb table lists in-frame clones only, not all of them. The repertoire consists of 130,000 to 150,000 clones, with around 72% occurring once and the leading ten covering about 2%. The sequencing input was peripheral blood. The clonotype was recovered from a woman in her sixties or seventies with acute or convalescent COVID-19.

The CDR3 DNA follows: TGCGCCAGCAGCTTGACATTTCTTAACACTGAAGCTTTCTTT. Encoded protein: CASSLTFLNTEAFF. The J gene is TRBJ1-1, the V gene TRBV5-1; D not certain. CDR1 and CDR2 (germline): SGHRS, YFSETQ. Trimming pared 1 base from V and 2 bases from J, leaving 9 bases between. CDR3 length: 14 amino acids.